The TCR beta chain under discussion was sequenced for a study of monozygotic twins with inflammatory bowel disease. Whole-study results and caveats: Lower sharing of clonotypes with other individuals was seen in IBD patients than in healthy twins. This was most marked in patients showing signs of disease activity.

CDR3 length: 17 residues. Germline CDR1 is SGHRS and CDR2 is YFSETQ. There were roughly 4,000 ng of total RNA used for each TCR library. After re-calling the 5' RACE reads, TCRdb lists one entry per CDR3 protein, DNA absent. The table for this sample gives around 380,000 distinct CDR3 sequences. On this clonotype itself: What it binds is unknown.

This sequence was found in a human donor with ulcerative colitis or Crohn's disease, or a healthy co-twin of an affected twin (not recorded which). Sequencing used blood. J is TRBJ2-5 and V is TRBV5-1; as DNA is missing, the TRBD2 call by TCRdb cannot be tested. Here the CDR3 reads CASSLGTSGETTETQYF.